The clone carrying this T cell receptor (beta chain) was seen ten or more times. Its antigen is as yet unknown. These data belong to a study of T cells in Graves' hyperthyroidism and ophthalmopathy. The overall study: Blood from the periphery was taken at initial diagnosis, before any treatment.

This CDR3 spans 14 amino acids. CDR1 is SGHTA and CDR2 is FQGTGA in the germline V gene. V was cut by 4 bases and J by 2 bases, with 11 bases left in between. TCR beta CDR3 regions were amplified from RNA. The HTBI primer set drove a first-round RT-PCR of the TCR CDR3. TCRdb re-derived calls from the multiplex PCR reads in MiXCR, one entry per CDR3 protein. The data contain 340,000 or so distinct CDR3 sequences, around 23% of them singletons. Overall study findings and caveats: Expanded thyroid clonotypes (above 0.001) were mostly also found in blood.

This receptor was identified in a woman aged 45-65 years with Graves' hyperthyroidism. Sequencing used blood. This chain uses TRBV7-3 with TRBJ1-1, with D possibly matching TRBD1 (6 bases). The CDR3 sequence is CASSSQGPNTEAFF. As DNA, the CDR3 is TGTGCCAGCAGCTCACAGGGACCCAACACTGAAGCTTTCTTT.